At least ten counts were recorded for the clone carrying this T cell receptor (beta chain). Its target is unknown. These data originate in a study of molecular identifiers for immune sequencing clone quantification. On the study more broadly: Four portions were sequenced after RNA from about 20,000 or 100,000 naive CD8 cells was split five ways in replicates.

V was pared by 3 bases and J by 6 bases, with 20 bases between. Per the germline V gene, CDR1 is DFQATT and CDR2 is SNEGSKA (reference sequence). The CDR3 loop spans 16 amino acids. TCRdb processed the PCR reads anew with MiXCR; each CDR3 protein has one entry. The sample has more than 95,000 distinct CDR3 sequences, 20% to 25% seen once. Findings and caveats of the study: Clones with over 20 RNA copies captured over 98% of effector molecules but under 1% of naive ones.

The receptor's source is a human donor in good health. Some libraries in this study had Jurkat cell RNA spiked in. The chain links TRBV20-1 to TRBJ2-2; the D gene is possibly TRBD2 (8 bases). The sequenced material came from naive CD8+ T cells from blood, with Jurkat cell RNA spiked in. Subset described: FACS-sorted CD8+CD4-CCR7+CD45RA+ naive T cells. The CDR3 protein is CSARDVERGTAGELFF. In DNA, the CDR3 is TGCAGTGCTAGGGACGTGGAGCGGGGGACAGCCGGGGAGCTGTTTTTT.